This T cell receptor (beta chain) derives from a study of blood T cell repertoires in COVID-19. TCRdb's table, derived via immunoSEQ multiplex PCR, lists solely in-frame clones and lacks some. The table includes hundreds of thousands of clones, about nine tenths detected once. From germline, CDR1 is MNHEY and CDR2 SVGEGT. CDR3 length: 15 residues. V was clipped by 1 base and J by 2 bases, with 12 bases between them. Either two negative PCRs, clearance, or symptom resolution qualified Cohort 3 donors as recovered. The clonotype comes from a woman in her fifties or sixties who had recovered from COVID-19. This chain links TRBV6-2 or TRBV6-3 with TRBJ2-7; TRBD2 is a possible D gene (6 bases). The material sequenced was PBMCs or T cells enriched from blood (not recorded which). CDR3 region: CASSYLRGAPYEQYF. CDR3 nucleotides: TGTGCCAGCAGTTACTTGCGGGGAGCTCCCTACGAGCAGTACTTC.